The clone carrying this T cell receptor beta chain was detected only a few times. These data come from a study of blood T cell repertoires in COVID-19. Germline V CDR1 and CDR2: MNHEY, SVGEGT. Trimming stripped 0 bases from V and 3 bases from J, with 12 bases between. This CDR3 is 16 amino acids long. The table came from immunoSEQ multiplex PCR; TCRdb's copy has only in-frame clones and leaves some out. The sample shows around 75,000 clones, 70% to 85% of them seen only once. V usage is TRBV6-2 or TRBV6-3 and J usage is TRBJ1-5, with D unresolved. Sequencing used peripheral blood. This clonotype originated in a man in his forties or fifties with COVID-19, enrolled during active disease. The CDR3 here is CASSYSAGGYNQPQHF. The CDR3 bases are TGTGCCAGCAGTTACTCCGCCGGCGGCTACAATCAGCCCCAGCATTTT.